These 25 T cell receptor beta chains were sequenced from one sample in a study of blood T cell repertoires in COVID-19. Using immunoSEQ multiplex PCR, the repertoire was profiled, and TCRdb retains in-frame clones only, with some absent. The repertoire includes 200,000 to 250,000 clones, 83% of them detected once, and 5.5% sits in the top ten. What was sequenced was peripheral blood. These receptor sequences come from a human donor in a cohort sampled during active COVID-19.

The chain carries TRBV6-1 and TRBJ1-5; D not resolved. CDR1 and CDR2 from the germline V gene are MNHNS and SASEGT. The CDR3 runs to 15 residues. V lost 0 bases and J lost 3, with 9 bases in between. The CDR3 DNA is TGTGCCAGCAGTGAAGCCAAGAGCAACAATCAGCCCCAGCATTTT. This encodes CASSEAKSNNQPQHF.

The rearrangement links TRBV10-2 to TRBJ1-1; 9 positions match TRBD1. The CDR3 is 17 amino acids. Germline CDR1 WSHSY, CDR2 SAAADI. Trimming at V came to 7 bases and at J to 4 bases, leaving 16 bases not matched to a gene. In DNA, the CDR3 is TGCGCCAGCAAAGACAGGGGGAGAGATGCGGGTATCACTGAAGCTTTCTTT. Its translation: CASKDRGRDAGITEAFF.

The rearrangement links TRBV18 to TRBJ2-2; D not resolved. Between the trimmed V and J ends, which lost 3 bases and 0 bases, there was a span of 14 bases. The germline gives CDR1 KGHSH, CDR2 LQKENI. This CDR3 is built from 17 residues. The DNA for the CDR3 is TGTGCCAGCTCACCCCTACAGCAGCACGCGAACACCGGGGAGCTGTTTTTT. This translates into CASSPLQQHANTGELFF.

The chain couples TRBV4-2 to TRBJ1-4; no clear D. From germline, CDR1 is LGHNA and CDR2 YNFKEQ. Trimming shortened V by 0 bases and J by 7 bases, and 9 bases separated the two germline ends. The CDR3 has 14 residues. In DNA, the CDR3 is TGTGCCAGCAGCCAAGATCCGGCGGCTGAAAAACTGTTTTTT. Protein product: CASSQDPAAEKLFF.

V usage is TRBV5-6 and J usage is TRBJ2-7; D is ambiguous. The CDR3 totals 11 residues. Germline CDR1 and CDR2: SGHDT and YYEEEE. V lost 3 bases, J lost 3 bases, and 4 bases lay in between. The CDR3 DNA is TGTGCCAGCAGCTCTTACTACGAGCAGTACTTC. This sequence encodes CASSSYYEQYF.

The V and J genes are TRBV10-3 and TRBJ2-4; the match to TRBD1 covers 7 bases. Trimming cost V 0 bases and J 0 bases; bases outside gene matches: 5. CDR1 and CDR2 from the germline V gene are ENHRY and SYGVKD. This CDR3 contains 17 residues. The CDR3 reads CAISESTGVQAKNIQYF. The CDR3 nucleotides read TGTGCCATCAGTGAGTCAACAGGGGTTCAAGCCAAAAACATTCAGTACTTC.

V gene TRBV28 combines with J gene TRBJ1-4; D possibly corresponds to TRBD1 (5 bases). Trimming took 5 bases from V and 6 from J, leaving 16 bases between them. Germline V gene sequence: CDR1 MDHEN, CDR2 SYDVKM. The CDR3 is 15 amino acids. CDR3 protein: CASSPGSSGDEKLFF. CDR3 bases: TGTGCCAGCAGTCCTGGATCTTCGGGGGATGAAAAACTGTTTTTT.

This clone has a handful of counts. This chain links TRBV5-1 with TRBJ2-3; 8 bases are a match to TRBD2. This CDR3 is built from 17 residues. Unmatched junction bases numbered 11, after V lost 5 bases and J lost 0 bases. Germline V lookup: CDR1 SGHRS, CDR2 YFSETQ. CDR3 sequence: CASSRSGRGSSTDTQYF. The CDR3 DNA sequence: TGCGCCAGCAGTAGGAGCGGGAGAGGATCTAGCACAGATACGCAGTATTTT.

This chain connects TRBV5-1 to TRBJ1-6, with TRBD1 as a possible D gene (6 bases). The CDR3 spans 15 residues. The V end was cut by 4 bases, the J end by 8 bases, with 16 bases between. Germline CDR1 reads SGHRS; CDR2 reads YFSETQ. The CDR3 is CASSLLGGADSPLHF. The CDR3 bases are TGCGCCAGCAGCCTACTGGGGGGGGCTGATTCACCCCTCCACTTT.

The CDR3: CASSEDFLTSELGTYEQYF. As DNA, the CDR3 is TGTGCCAGCAGTGAAGATTTTTTGACTAGCGAACTTGGCACCTACGAGCAGTACTTC. V usage is TRBV6-1 and J usage is TRBJ2-7, with TRBD2 identical over 8 bases. The J segment lost 2 bases and the V segment lost 1 base, leaving 16 bases of the junction unmatched. The CDR3 is made up of 19 amino acids. Germline-derived CDR1 and CDR2 are MNHNS and SASEGT.

The genes are TRBV12-3 or TRBV12-4 and TRBJ2-5; unclear D gene. V was shortened by 4 bases and J by 5 bases, with 8 bases between the two germline ends. There are 12 residues in the CDR3. The CDR3 sequence: CASSYDAETQYF. CDR3 nucleotide sequence: TGTGCCAGCAGTTATGATGCGGAGACCCAGTACTTC.

The chain is built from TRBV11-2 and TRBJ2-4, with D tentatively TRBD2 (5 bases). Germline CDR1 SGHAT, CDR2 FQNNGV. V was shortened by 0 bases and J by 7 bases, with 19 bases between the two germline ends. This CDR3 comprises 17 residues. CDR3 sequence reads: CASSLDIRDATANIQYF. DNA of the CDR3: TGTGCCAGCAGCTTAGATATACGGGATGCGACCGCCAACATTCAGTACTTC.

The rearrangement uses TRBV11-2 and TRBJ2-7, with D possibly TRBD2 on 6 matching bases. Per germline, CDR1 SGHAT and CDR2 FQNNGV. Trimming cost V 0 bases and J 6 bases, with 12 bases left between them. This CDR3 contains 14 residues. The CDR3 protein is CASSLDPGLTEQYF. CDR3 bases: TGTGCCAGCAGCTTAGATCCGGGACTCACCGAGCAGTACTTC.

V usage is TRBV30 and J usage is TRBJ1-4; 8 bases align to TRBD1. The CDR3 sequence is 14 residues long. V lost 7 bases, J lost 5 bases, and 9 bases stayed unmatched. Germline V gene data show CDR1 as GTSNPN and CDR2 as SVGIG (reference sequence). The CDR3: CAYSGGSLNEKLFF. CDR3 sequence (DNA): TGTGCCTACTCAGGGGGCTCCCTCAATGAAAAACTGTTTTTT.

Of note for this clone: A read error may be the cause here, since a much bigger clone is one base away. V usage is TRBV6-5 and J usage is TRBJ1-1; TRBD1 might be the D (6 bases). The CDR3 has 12 residues. Deletions cut 5 bases from V and 6 bases from J, with 10 bases between. The germline V gene encodes CDR1 MNHEY and CDR2 SVGAGI. The CDR3 DNA is TGTGCCAGCAGTACAGGGTTCCCTGAAGCTTTCTTT. Residues: CASSTGFPEAFF.

In this sample, this clone turned up once. The chain carries TRBV7-9 and TRBJ2-5; TRBD2 matches 9 bases. V lost 4 bases and J lost 5; bases outside the gene matches: 2. Per the germline V gene, CDR1 is SEHNR and CDR2 is FQNEAQ (reference sequence). The CDR3 sequence is 13 residues long. In nucleotides, the CDR3 is TGTGCCAGCAGCTACGGACTAGCGGAGACCCAGTACTTC. It yields the protein CASSYGLAETQYF.

The genes are TRBV29-1 and TRBJ1-2; D is possibly TRBD1 (6 bases). This CDR3 comprises 13 residues. The germline gives CDR1 SQVTM, CDR2 ANQGSEA. V shed 7 bases and J shed 4 bases, with 16 bases lying between them. In nucleotides, the CDR3 is TGCAGCGCTCAACAGGGAGATCTCTATGGCTACACCTTC. This translates into CSAQQGDLYGYTF.

This clone has a handful of counts. The chain joins TRBV27 to TRBJ1-2; 10 bases are shared with TRBD1. The length of the CDR3 is 14 residues. V trimming: 4 bases; J trimming: 7 bases; junction bases outside the gene matches: 6. The germline CDR1 and CDR2 sequences are MNHEY and SMNVEV (reference sequence). The CDR3 spells CASSSSTGGPGYTF. Written as DNA, the CDR3 is TGTGCCAGCAGTTCATCGACAGGGGGCCCTGGCTACACCTTC.

This clone was observed a few times. The chain combines TRBV19 with TRBJ1-1; 10 bases match TRBD1. Germline values: CDR1 LNHDA, CDR2 SQIVND (reference sequence). V lost 3 bases and J lost 8; bases outside the gene matches: 9. The CDR3 loop spans 15 amino acids. CDR3 nucleotides: TGTGCCAGTAGTATTGGGGACAGGGGAATTGGCGAAGCTTTCTTT. This codes for CASSIGDRGIGEAFF.

This chain connects TRBV6-5 to TRBJ2-5; 10 positions agree with TRBD2. V trimming: 7 bases; J trimming: 5 bases; junction bases outside the gene matches: 7. The CDR3 consists of 14 residues. Germline CDR1 reads MNHEY; CDR2 reads SVGAGI. Written as DNA, the CDR3 is TGTGCCAGCACCCTGCCTAGCGGGAGCGAGACCCAGTACTTC. This translates into CASTLPSGSETQYF.

The chain links TRBV19 to TRBJ2-2; tentatively, D is TRBD1 (5 bases). The CDR3 has 17 amino acids. Germline lookup yields CDR1 LNHDA and CDR2 SQIVND (reference sequence). The ends were cut back, 3 bases at V and 7 bases at J, with 21 bases in the middle. The CDR3 spells CASSMARTRVELGELFF. CDR3 coding DNA: TGTGCCAGTAGTATGGCGAGGACCAGGGTTGAACTCGGGGAGCTGTTTTTT.

Only a few counts were recorded for this clone. The rearrangement uses TRBV30 and TRBJ1-5; weak D call: TRBD1 (6 bases). Germline assignment: CDR1 GTSNPN and CDR2 SVGIG (reference sequence). This CDR3 region has 14 residues. V was trimmed by 0 bases and J by 2 bases, leaving 8 bases between them. The DNA of the CDR3 is TGTGCCTGGAGTGTACGACAGGGCAATCAGCCCCAGCATTTT. Encoded protein: CAWSVRQGNQPQHF.

In DNA, the CDR3 is TGTGCCAGCAGGGCGGGACAGGATTTTGAAGCTTTCTTT. Translating gives CASRAGQDFEAFF. This chain connects TRBV2 to TRBJ1-1; 8 positions match TRBD1. CDR3 length equals 13 residues. From germline, CDR1 is SNHLY and CDR2 FYNNEI. V lost 6 bases and J lost 7; bases outside the gene matches: 7.

V gene TRBV5-1 combines with J gene TRBJ1-1, with TRBD1 matching 9 bases. V lost 4 bases to trimming and J lost 4 bases; unmatched junction nucleotides: 5. Germline loops: CDR1 SGHRS, CDR2 YFSETQ. This CDR3 spans 14 amino acids. The CDR3 loop reads CASSHPGQGTEAFF. DNA for the CDR3: TGCGCCAGCAGCCATCCGGGACAGGGCACTGAAGCTTTCTTT.

Details on this clone: Mismatch with germline at one junction end may stem from a read error. This chain joins TRBV4-2 and TRBJ2-1, with a weak D call TRBD1 (5 bases). The germline V gene has CDR1 LGHNA and CDR2 YNFKEQ. This CDR3 comprises 16 residues. CDR3 loop: CASSQARQRSYDEQFF. DNA of the CDR3: TGTGCCAGCAGCCAAGCTCGACAGCGCTCCTACGATGAGCAGTTCTTC.